This TCR beta chain was documented in a study of CD8+ T cells in alopecia areata. There are a few counts of this clone. The CDR3 spans 10 residues. The V and J ends lost 4 bases and 5 bases respectively, with 4 bases between them. Germline V lookup: CDR1 SQVTM, CDR2 ANQGSEA. RNA extraction and reverse transcription yielded cDNA as sequencing template. Method: immunoSEQ multiplex PCR; TCRdb's copy keeps in-frame clones and lacks some. The table lists 130,000 to 150,000 clones, 40% to 50% of them singletons. The sequenced material came from CD4+ T cells sorted from blood. This chain connects TRBV29-1 to TRBJ2-3; D is undetermined. The source of this sequence is a human donor with alopecia areata. CDR3 DNA: TGCAGCGTTGTACAAGATACGCAGTATTTT. Translation: CSVVQDTQYF.